This TCR beta chain was found in a study of blood T cell repertoires in COVID-19. Data came from immunoSEQ multiplex PCR; TCRdb stores just in-frame clones and leaves some out. The sample lists tens of thousands of clones; 85% to 90% were seen once. CDR1 is GTSNPN, CDR2 SVGIG, per germline (reference sequence). There are 15 residues in the CDR3. V gave up 2 bases and J gave up 3 bases, with 14 bases separating them. This receptor was identified in a man aged 55 to 70 with acute or convalescent COVID-19. The specimen was peripheral blood. The chain joins TRBV30 to TRBJ1-5; unclear D gene. The CDR3 loop is CAWSLRGRINQPQHF. DNA for the CDR3: TGTGCCTGGAGTCTTCGTGGCCGAATCAATCAGCCCCAGCATTTT.